These T cell receptor beta chains were read from a single sample in a study of blood T cells in healthy people across ages. Using its own MiXCR run on the 5' RACE reads, TCRdb lists one record per CDR3 protein. Counted here are fewer than 650,000 distinct CDR3 sequences, roughly a quarter occurring once; the ten biggest clones make up approximately 3.6%. These data are also associated with another study on T cells of mothers and their children.

The sample consisted of blood. Every receptor here comes from a boy under 10 years old in good health. Each CDR3 is given with its conserved first and last residue. Each record gives: J gene, D gene, clone size, V gene, CDR3 DNA, CDR3 protein. A D gene is named only where the DNA matches it firmly. Size is stated for part of the rows, as once, few or many counts, or as a class when the clone is expanded.

TRBJ1-1,-,few,TRBV6-2/TRBV6-3,TGTGCCAGCAGCCAAACCAAGACTGTTGAAGCTTTCTTT,CASSQTKTVEAFF
TRBJ2-2,TRBD1,-,TRBV5-1,TGCGCCAGCAGCTTCCAGACAGGGAAGGCCGGGGAGCTGTTTTTT,CASSFQTGKAGELFF
TRBJ2-5,TRBD2,few,TRBV7-2,TGTGCCAGCAGCTTGCGACGACTAGCGGGAGACGAAGAGACCCAGTACTTC,CASSLRRLAGDEETQYF
TRBJ2-4,-,few,TRBV12-3/TRBV12-4,TGTGCCAGCAGTTTCGTGGGCCTCCGGGACAACAAAAACATTCAGTACTTC,CASSFVGLRDNKNIQYF
TRBJ2-2,-,few,TRBV7-6,TGTGCCAGCAGCTTGAACGGGGGGCCCGTCGGGGAGCTGTTTTTT,CASSLNGGPVGELFF
TRBJ2-5,TRBD2,-,TRBV3-1,TGTGCCAGCAGCCTTCAACCCGGGACTAGAAGAGAGACCCAGTACTTC,CASSLQPGTRRETQYF
TRBJ2-5,-,few,TRBV29-1,TGCAGCGTTGAATCAAGGGGAGGTAGGGAGACCCAGTACTTC,CSVESRGGRETQYF
TRBJ2-7,TRBD1,many,TRBV3-1,TGTGCCAGCAGCCAAGATAGGACAGGGGGCTACGAGCAGTACTTC,CASSQDRTGGYEQYF
TRBJ2-7,-,-,TRBV19,TGTGCCAGTAGTATCCAGGGTACCTACGAGCAGTACTTC,CASSIQGTYEQYF
TRBJ2-1,-,few,TRBV10-3,TGTGCCATCAGTGAACGCAGAGACAGGGAGGGCAATGAGCAGTTCTTC,CAISERRDREGNEQFF
TRBJ2-1,-,-,TRBV6-6,TGTGCCAGCAGTTATGTGATTTATGAGCAGTTCTTC,CASSYVIYEQFF
TRBJ2-3,-,few,TRBV24-1,TGTGCCACCAGTGATCCAGGGTCGGCAGATACGCAGTATTTT,CATSDPGSADTQYF
TRBJ2-3,TRBD1,-,TRBV6-6,TGTGCCAGCAGCCATCAGACAGGGGGCGACCGCGCAGATACGCAGTATTTT,CASSHQTGGDRADTQYF
TRBJ2-4,-,few,TRBV5-5,TGTGCCTCCGGCGGCTGGTCCAAAAACATTCAGTACTTC,CASGGWSKNIQYF